This entry lists 10 T cell receptor beta chains sequenced from one sample in a study of beta chain features in type 1 diabetes. Overall study results and limits: Patients with Type 1 diabetes showed moderately but significantly shorter TCRB CDR3s in all four CD4+ subsets.

Which antigens these TCRs recognize remains unknown. Reverse transcription of all isolated RNA meant that expressed TCRB transcripts were sequenced. The repertoire was sequenced with immunoSEQ multiplex PCR; TCRdb's copy has only in-frame clones and lacks some. The profile covers a few hundred thousand clones, with approximately 12% appearing a single time and 0.013% to 0.015% taken by the ten largest. The specimen was naive CD4+ T cells from blood. The receptors shown here come from a young woman with type 1 diabetes.

The CDR3 here is CSALPSPGVGGTGELFF. The CDR3 DNA sequence: TGCAGCGCCCTACCGAGCCCTGGAGTAGGGGGCACCGGGGAGCTGTTTTTT. The gene calls are TRBV29-1 and TRBJ2-2, with a tentative D call TRBD1 (6 bases). The CDR3 extends over 17 amino acids. Germline values: CDR1 SQVTM, CDR2 ANQGSEA. The ends were cut back, 7 bases at V and 4 bases at J, with 25 bases in the middle.

This clone was seen only a few times. CDR3 DNA sequence: TGTGCCAGCAGCTTTTTCACAGGGGTTGACACTGAAGCTTTCTTT. Its translation is CASSFFTGVDTEAFF. V is TRBV7-9 and J is TRBJ1-1; 7 positions match TRBD1. CDR1 is SEHNR and CDR2 is FQNEAQ in the germline V gene (reference sequence). J gave up 3 bases and V 3 bases, and 7 bases lay outside the gene matches. This CDR3 region has 15 residues. Drawing the rest from reference TRBV7-9 and TRBJ1-1, the complete variable domain is DTGVSQNPRHKITKRGQNVTFRCDPISEHNRLYWYRQTLGQGPEFLTYFQNEAQLEKSRLLSDRFSAERPKGSFSTLEIQRTEQGDSAMYLCASSFFTGVDTEAFFGQGTRLTVV.

This chain connects TRBV6-6 to TRBJ2-3; tentative D call: TRBD2 (6 bases). The CDR3 is 13 residues long. V was pared by 2 bases and J by 9 bases, with 12 bases between. Germline V gene sequence: CDR1 MNHNY, CDR2 SVGAGI (reference sequence). CDR3 protein: CASSYESGDTQYF. In DNA form, the CDR3 reads TGTGCCAGCAGTTACGAGTCGGGGGACACGCAGTATTTT.

This rearrangement joins TRBV30 to TRBJ1-5; a possible D gene is TRBD1 (5 bases). The CDR3 consists of 16 residues. CDR1 is GTSNPN, CDR2 SVGIG, per germline (reference sequence). The ends were cut back, 3 bases at V and 1 base at J, with 16 bases in the middle. CDR3 coding DNA: TGTGCCTGGAGCGGGGGGTGGGATGAGAGCAATCAGCCCCAGCATTTT. Translated: CAWSGGWDESNQPQHF.

This clone was observed a handful of times. This rearrangement joins TRBV7-7 to TRBJ2-5; D is possibly TRBD1 (6 bases). CDR1 and CDR2 (germline): SSHAT, FNYEAQ (reference sequence). The V gene lost 2 bases and the J gene lost 2 bases, with 9 bases spanning the gap. The CDR3 covers 14 residues. The CDR3 nucleotides are TGTGCCAGCAGCTTAAGTACAGGGCAAGAGACCCAGTACTTC. This codes for CASSLSTGQETQYF.

The sample holds a few counts of this clone. The rearrangement joins TRBV9 to TRBJ1-5, with a weak D call TRBD1 (6 bases). Germline-derived CDR1 and CDR2 are SGDLS and YYNGEE. V gave up 3 bases and J gave up 5 bases, with 12 bases separating them. This CDR3 is built from 14 residues. In nucleotides, the CDR3 is TGTGCCAGCAGCGAAACAGGGTTCCATCAGCCCCAGCATTTT. As protein: CASSETGFHQPQHF.

This chain links TRBV4-1 with TRBJ1-1, with TRBD1 as a possible D gene (6 bases). The CDR3 runs to 16 residues. With 2 bases removed from V and 1 base from J, the gap between germline ends came to 14 bases. Germline values: CDR1 MGHRA, CDR2 YSYEKL. This CDR3 reads CASSQPKQGQNTEAFF. The CDR3 nucleotides read TGCGCCAGCAGCCAACCCAAGCAGGGGCAGAACACTGAAGCTTTCTTT.

This clone has only a few counts. The chain employs TRBV4-3 and TRBJ2-1; 8 bases map to TRBD2. Germline assignment: CDR1 LGHNA and CDR2 YSLEER. Germline trimming cut 4 bases from V and 7 bases from J; bases unmatched to any gene: 9. The length of the CDR3 is 15 residues. This CDR3 reads CASSPGGAGLNEQFF. CDR3 nucleotide sequence: TGCGCCAGCAGCCCCGGGGGGGCAGGGCTAAATGAGCAGTTCTTC.

This chain joins TRBV7-9 and TRBJ2-7, with 7 bases aligning to TRBD2. After removal of 5 bases from V and 1 base from J, the junction contained 5 bases not matched to a gene. CDR1 is SEHNR and CDR2 is FQNEAQ in the germline V gene (reference sequence). This CDR3 has 14 residues. The chain's CDR3 is CASSPERDSYEQYV. The CDR3 coding sequence is TGTGCCAGCAGCCCCGAGCGGGATTCCTACGAGCAGTACGTC.

V and J are TRBV30 and TRBJ2-3; maybe TRBD2 (5 bases). The length of the CDR3 is 13 residues. Germline CDR1 reads GTSNPN; CDR2 reads SVGIG (reference sequence). Trimming removed 2 bases from V and 2 bases from J, with 8 bases in between. As DNA, the CDR3 is TGTGCCTGGAGTTCCGGGAACACAGATACGCAGTATTTT. Translated: CAWSSGNTDTQYF.